Listed below are T cell receptor beta chains from one sample, sequenced in a study of T cell repertoires in cytomegalovirus infection. TCRdb reprocessed the reads via MiXCR and lists one record per CDR3 protein. The profile shows approximately 730,000 distinct CDR3 sequences, roughly 29% of them singletons. These TCRs are of unknown antigen specificity. The material sequenced was cultured CD8+ T cells from PBMCs, taken from culture after CMV antigen stimulation. These receptors all stem from a human donor in good health (CMV status not recorded). Some clones in this sample may be carry-over from other donors' samples. Both conserved end residues are part of each CDR3. Each record gives: D gene, V gene, CDR3 length, clone size, J gene, CDR3 DNA, CDR3 protein. The D gene is left open where the match is weak. Rows may omit the clone size; those that give it use once, few, many or a size class.

>-|TRBV27|14|-|TRBJ1-2
TGTGCCAGCAGTCGGACTGGACACAGCTATGGCTACACCTTC
CASSRTGHSYGYTF
>-|TRBV18|17|-|TRBJ2-3
TGTGCCAGCTCACCATCCGCCCCCGGGACTTCAACAGATACGCAGTATTTT
CASSPSAPGTSTDTQYF
>-|TRBV6-2/TRBV6-3|15|-|TRBJ1-4
TGTGCCAGCAGTTACTACGGGAGGACTAATGAAAAACTGTTTTTT
CASSYYGRTNEKLFF
>TRBD1|TRBV24-1|14|-|TRBJ2-1
TGTGCCACCAGTGATATTGACAGGGGGGATGAGCAGTTCTTC
CATSDIDRGDEQFF
>-|TRBV4-1|16|-|TRBJ1-5
TGTGCCAGCAGCCAAGATGATCCCTCCGCCGGAGGACCCCAGCATTTT
CASSQDDPSAGGPQHF
>TRBD1|TRBV4-1|15|few|TRBJ1-1
TGCGCCAGCAGCAAAGGGGGACAGCTGAACACTGAAGCTTTCTTT
CASSKGGQLNTEAFF
>-|TRBV7-9|12|-|TRBJ1-1
TGTGCCAGCAGCGAGGTAGGCACTGAAGCTTTCTTT
CASSEVGTEAFF
>-|TRBV7-2|12|many|TRBJ2-7
TGTGCCAGCAGCTACGCTGCGGGGGAGCAGTACTTC
CASSYAAGEQYF
>-|TRBV2|14|-|TRBJ2-2
TGTGCCAGCAGTGAATTTAGGACGGCCGGGGAGCTGTTTTTT
CASSEFRTAGELFF
>TRBD1|TRBV6-4|15|few|TRBJ1-2
TGTGCCAGCAGTGACTCGATCGGGACAGGATATGGCTACACCTTC
CASSDSIGTGYGYTF
>-|TRBV7-6|14|few|TRBJ1-5
TGTGCCAGCAGTACCGGGACTCAGAAGCAGCCCCAGCATTTT
CASSTGTQKQPQHF
>-|TRBV7-9|12|few|TRBJ1-5
TGTGCCAGCAGCGAGGGGCTTCAGCCCCAGCATTTT
CASSEGLQPQHF